This entry lists 17 T cell receptor beta chains sequenced from one sample in a study of beta chain features in type 1 diabetes. General study findings and limits: Moderate but significant shortening of TCRB CDR3s was recorded in all four CD4+ subsets from Type 1 diabetes patients.

Investigators reverse transcribed all isolated RNA, so they sequenced expressed TCRB transcripts. Profiling relied on immunoSEQ multiplex PCR, and the TCRdb table lists in-frame clones only, not all of them. This repertoire shows roughly 340,000 clones, roughly 12% found once; its top ten account for 0.01%. Their target antigens are unknown. Sequencing was done on a sample of naive CD4+ T cells from blood. The receptors stem from a woman aged 18-29 years with type 1 diabetes.

The chain employs TRBV10-3 and TRBJ2-5; D call uncertain. The CDR3 totals 13 residues. The germline CDR1 and CDR2 sequences are ENHRY and SYGVKD. The V end was cut by 2 bases, the J end by 3 bases, with 7 bases between. CDR3 coding DNA: TGTGCCATCAGTGAGGGCAGCGAAGAGACCCAGTACTTC. Its translation: CAISEGSEETQYF.

The J gene is TRBJ1-6, the V gene TRBV7-2, with 8 bases that match TRBD1. The germline V gene encodes CDR1 SGHTA and CDR2 FQGNSA. The length of the CDR3 is 18 residues. V lost 2 bases to trimming and J lost 9 bases; unmatched junction nucleotides: 15. CDR3 residues: CASSLPPKTGVESSPLHF. The CDR3, as DNA: TGTGCCAGCAGCTTACCCCCCAAGACAGGGGTTGAAAGTTCACCCCTCCACTTT.

In this sample, this clone turned up a few times. The chain carries TRBV7-9 and TRBJ2-2; 10 bases line up with TRBD1. Germline V gene data show CDR1 as SEHNR and CDR2 as FQNEAQ (reference sequence). The junction had 6 bases not matched to a gene; V was cut back by 5 bases and J by 3 bases. CDR3 length: 16 amino acids. The CDR3 loop reads CASSPPGTGDTGELFF. The DNA of the CDR3 is TGTGCCAGCAGCCCCCCCGGGACAGGGGACACCGGGGAGCTGTTTTTT.

In this sample, this clone turned up a few times. This rearrangement joins TRBV5-8 to TRBJ1-1; D perhaps matches TRBD1 (5 bases). Trimming cost V 4 bases and J 0 bases, with 13 bases left between them. Germline V lookup: CDR1 SGHTS, CDR2 YDEGEE. The CDR3 is made up of 15 amino acids. The CDR3 bases are TGTGCCAGCAGCGAGACAACAGGCATGAACACTGAAGCTTTCTTT. This encodes CASSETTGMNTEAFF.

This sequence joins TRBV11-3 and TRBJ2-1; 10 bases are shared with TRBD1. This CDR3 is 13 amino acids long. Germline V gene data show CDR1 as SGHNT and CDR2 as YENEEA. J was trimmed by 7 bases and V by 5 bases; bases with no gene match: 2. The CDR3 nucleotides read TGTGCCAGCAGCGCGGGACAGGGGAATGAGCAGTTCTTC. It encodes CASSAGQGNEQFF.

This clone was detected only a few times. The genes are TRBV18 and TRBJ2-3, with D possibly TRBD2 on 6 matching bases. The V end lost 3 bases, the J end lost 1 base, and 8 bases lay between the germline ends. Germline V gene data show CDR1 as KGHSH and CDR2 as LQKENI. The CDR3 has 14 amino acids. CDR3 in DNA: TGTGCCAGCTCACCTAGCGGAGGCACAGATACGCAGTATTTT. This gives the protein CASSPSGGTDTQYF.

The rearrangement uses TRBV9 and TRBJ2-7; D is possibly TRBD1 (6 bases). CDR1 is SGDLS, CDR2 YYNGEE, per germline. The CDR3 runs 16 residues. V was cut by 2 bases and J by 7 bases, with 22 bases left in between. Here the CDR3 reads CASSVSGTLGVEEQYF. CDR3 in DNA: TGTGCCAGCAGCGTCTCCGGGACACTGGGCGTTGAGGAGCAGTACTTC. Full variable domain (outside the CDR3, taken from reference TRBV9 and TRBJ2-7): DSGVTQTPKHLITATGQRVTLRCSPRSGDLSVYWYQQSLDQGLQFLIQYYNGEERAKGNILERFSAQQFPDLHSELNLSSLELGDSALYFCASSVSGTLGVEEQYFGPGTRLTVT.

This clone was counted only a few times. The same CDR3 is also encoded by other DNA sequences in this sample. CDR3 coding DNA: TGCAGCGTGGGACAGGTCTATGGCTACACCTTC. As protein: CSVGQVYGYTF. The chain has TRBV29-1 and TRBJ1-2; TRBD1 aligns across 8 bases. Trimming took 6 bases from V and 4 from J; bases not matched to a gene: 1. In germline, CDR1 is SQVTM, CDR2 ANQGSEA. This CDR3 has 11 residues.

Details on this clone: This specimen includes other DNA sequences encoding the same CDR3. The chain couples TRBV20-1 to TRBJ1-2; D is uncertain. CDR3 length: 10 amino acids. The V end lost 6 bases, the J end lost 4 bases, and 6 bases lay between the germline ends. The germline CDR1 and CDR2 sequences are DFQATT and SNEGSKA (reference sequence). The CDR3 bases are TGCAGTGCGCGAGCCTATGGCTACACCTTC. Protein sequence: CSARAYGYTF.

The chain joins TRBV7-9 to TRBJ1-1; no definite D call. Germline V lookup: CDR1 SEHNR, CDR2 FQNEAQ (reference sequence). The CDR3 is made up of 13 amino acids. V was trimmed by 6 bases and J by 10 bases, leaving 18 bases between them. In DNA, the CDR3 is TGTGCCAGCAGTAAAAGGGAGGAAGTGGCAGCTTTCTTT. Translating gives CASSKREEVAAFF.

The chain uses TRBV14 and TRBJ1-2; D not resolved. The CDR3 sequence is 12 residues long. Germline loops: CDR1 SGHDN, CDR2 FVKESK. Trimming took off 1 base at V and 5 bases at J, with 5 bases between the two ends. CDR3 sequence: CASSQGGYGYTF. The CDR3 bases are TGTGCCAGCAGCCAAGGCGGGTATGGCTACACCTTC. Complete variable domain (other parts from reference TRBV14 and TRBJ1-2): EAGVTQFPSHSVIEKGQTVTLRCDPISGHDNLYWYRRVMGKEIKFLLHFVKESKQDESGMPNNRFLAERTGGTYSTLKVQPAELEDSGVYFCASSQGGYGYTFGSGTRLTVV.

This rearrangement joins TRBV12-5 to TRBJ2-7; TRBD1 might be the D (6 bases). CDR3 length: 11 amino acids. From germline, CDR1 is LGHNT and CDR2 FRNRAP. Between the trimmed V and J ends, which lost 6 bases and 7 bases, there was a span of 10 bases. This CDR3 is CASGSTGEQYF. In DNA form, the CDR3 reads TGTGCTAGTGGCTCGACAGGAGAGCAGTACTTC.

This clone has just a few counts. This rearrangement joins TRBV2 to TRBJ1-5; the D is unclear. The CDR3 loop spans 13 amino acids. Per germline, CDR1 SNHLY and CDR2 FYNNEI. V lost 4 bases to trimming and J lost 4 bases, with 8 bases between them. This chain's CDR3 is CASSVSGNQPQHF. The CDR3 DNA reads as TGTGCCAGCAGTGTATCGGGGAATCAGCCCCAGCATTTT.

The chain uses TRBV2 and TRBJ2-5; D is possibly TRBD1 (6 bases). The CDR3 is 13 residues long. CDR1 is SNHLY and CDR2 is FYNNEI in the germline V gene. V lost 11 bases to trimming and J lost 4 bases, with 17 bases between them. The CDR3: CAGMTGLGETQYF. The CDR3 DNA reads as TGTGCCGGAATGACAGGCTTAGGAGAGACCCAGTACTTC.

This CDR3 is CSVAPGLADYEQYF. DNA of the CDR3: TGCAGCGTTGCCCCGGGACTAGCGGATTACGAGCAGTACTTC. V usage is TRBV29-1 and J usage is TRBJ2-7; 11 positions match TRBD2. The CDR3 has 14 amino acids. The ends lost 4 bases at V and 4 bases at J; junction bases unmatched: 6. Looked up from germline, CDR1 is SQVTM and CDR2 is ANQGSEA.

This clone has just a few counts. The chain carries TRBV5-1 and TRBJ2-7, with 11 bases matching TRBD1. V shed 3 bases, J shed 0 bases, and the junction held 8 bases outside the gene matches. Germline values: CDR1 SGHRS, CDR2 YFSETQ. This CDR3 has 17 residues. The CDR3 loop reads CASSSGQGAFISYEQYF. CDR3 sequence (DNA): TGCGCCAGCAGCTCAGGACAGGGGGCGTTTATCTCCTACGAGCAGTACTTC.

The chain recombines TRBV13 with TRBJ2-2, with D possibly being TRBD2 (5 bases). Trimming left V 5 bases short and J 4 bases short, with 14 bases between. The CDR3 runs 15 residues. Germline CDR1 PRHDT, CDR2 FYEKMQ (reference sequence). The CDR3 loop reads CASSLPAGATGELFF. The DNA of the CDR3 is TGTGCCAGCAGCCTCCCCGCGGGCGCCACCGGGGAGCTGTTTTTT.